This entry describes one T cell receptor beta chain. The data originate from a study of shared T cell receptors in the human thymus. CDR1 and CDR2 (germline): GTSNPN, SVGIG (reference sequence). Trimming removed 0 bases from V and 0 bases from J, with 9 bases in between. The CDR3 spans 15 residues. Using immunoSEQ multiplex PCR, the repertoire was profiled, and TCRdb retains in-frame clones only, with some absent. The data show 500,000 to 750,000 clones, with roughly 90% seen just once and around 0.01% held by the top ten. The same sample was also studied in work on human thymus T cells.

This chain joins TRBV30 and TRBJ2-1, with a weak D call TRBD2 (6 bases). The TCR was taken from a boy younger than two with a congenital heart defect. Sequences were obtained from thymocytes. CDR3 sequence reads: CAWSVLRDSYNEQFF. The CDR3 DNA reads TGTGCCTGGAGTGTTTTGCGGGACTCCTACAATGAGCAGTTCTTC.